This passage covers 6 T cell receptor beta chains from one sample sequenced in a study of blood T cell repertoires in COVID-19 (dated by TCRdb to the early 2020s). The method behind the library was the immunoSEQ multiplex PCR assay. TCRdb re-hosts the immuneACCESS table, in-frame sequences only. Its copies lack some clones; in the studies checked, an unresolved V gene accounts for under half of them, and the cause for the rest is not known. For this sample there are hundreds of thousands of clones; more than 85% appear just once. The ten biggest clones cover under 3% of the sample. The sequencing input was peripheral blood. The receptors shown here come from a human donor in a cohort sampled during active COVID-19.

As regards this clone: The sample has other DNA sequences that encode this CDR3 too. The CDR3 loop reads CASSMDRGGTEAFF. The CDR3 bases are TGTGCCAGTAGTATGGACAGGGGGGGTACTGAAGCTTTCTTT. This chain joins TRBV19 and TRBJ1-1, with 10 bases fitting TRBD1. The CDR3 has 14 residues. The germline gives CDR1 LNHDA, CDR2 SQIVND (reference sequence). J lost 5 bases, V lost 3 bases, and 3 bases had no gene match.

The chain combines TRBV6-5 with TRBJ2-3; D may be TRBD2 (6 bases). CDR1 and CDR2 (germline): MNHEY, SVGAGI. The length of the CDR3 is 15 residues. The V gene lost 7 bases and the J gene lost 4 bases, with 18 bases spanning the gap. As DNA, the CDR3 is TGTGCCAGCAAGCATGCCTCGGGAGAGGCAGATACGCAGTATTTT. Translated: CASKHASGEADTQYF.

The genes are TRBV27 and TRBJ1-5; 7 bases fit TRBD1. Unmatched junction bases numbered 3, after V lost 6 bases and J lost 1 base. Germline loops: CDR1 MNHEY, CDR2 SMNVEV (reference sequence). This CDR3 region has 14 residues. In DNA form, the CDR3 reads TGTGCCAGCAGAACGACAGGGAGCAATCAGCCCCAGCATTTT. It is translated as CASRTTGSNQPQHF.

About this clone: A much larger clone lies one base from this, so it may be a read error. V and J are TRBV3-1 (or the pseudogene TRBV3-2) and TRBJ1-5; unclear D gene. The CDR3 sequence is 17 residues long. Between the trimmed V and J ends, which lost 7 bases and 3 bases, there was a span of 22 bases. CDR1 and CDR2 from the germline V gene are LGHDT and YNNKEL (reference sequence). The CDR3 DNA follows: TGTGCCAGCACCTCAAGTAAAAGCGGCAGCCTCAATCAGCCCCAGCATTTT. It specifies CASTSSKSGSLNQPQHF.

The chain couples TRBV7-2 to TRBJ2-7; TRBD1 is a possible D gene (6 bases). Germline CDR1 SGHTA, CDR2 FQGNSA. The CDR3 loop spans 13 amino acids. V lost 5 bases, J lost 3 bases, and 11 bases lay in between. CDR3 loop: CASSPRDNYEQYF. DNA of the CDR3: TGTGCCAGCAGCCCACGGGACAACTACGAGCAGTACTTC. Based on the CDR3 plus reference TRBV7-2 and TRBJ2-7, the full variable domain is GAGVSQSPSNKVTEKGKDVELRCDPISGHTALYWYRQSLGQGLEFLIYFQGNSAPDKSGLPSDRFSAERTGGSVSTLTIQRTQQEDSAVYLCASSPRDNYEQYFGPGTRLTVT.

In nucleotides, the CDR3 is TGTGCCAGCAGTGAAGGCGGCTACACAGATACGCAGTATTTT. Residues: CASSEGGYTDTQYF. J is TRBJ2-3 and V is TRBV6-1; D is unclear. CDR1 and CDR2 from the germline V gene are MNHNS and SASEGT. V lost 1 base to trimming and J lost 2 bases, with 7 bases between them. The length of the CDR3 is 14 residues.